Presented here are 18 T cell receptor beta chains from one specimen sequenced in a study of shared clonotypes between healthy human individuals. TCRdb's copy holds only in-frame clones and misses some; the assay was immunoSEQ multiplex PCR. The sample consists of a few million clones, around 90% of them appearing once. Sequencing used naive CD4+ T cells sorted from blood. Subset noted: CD45RA+ positively selected. These receptors came from a man younger than 35 in good health.

The J gene is TRBJ1-4, the V gene TRBV30; no clear D gene. The CDR3 has 11 amino acids. CDR1 is GTSNPN and CDR2 is SVGIG in the germline V gene (reference sequence). V was trimmed by 8 bases and J by 8 bases, leaving 12 bases between them. The CDR3 region is CALGGQEKLFF. The CDR3 region has the DNA TGTGCCCTAGGAGGGCAAGAAAAACTGTTTTTT.

The chain uses TRBV6-6 and TRBJ1-3; D perhaps matches TRBD1 (6 bases). V was shortened by 5 bases and J by 5 bases, with 13 bases between the two germline ends. The CDR3 covers 14 residues. CDR1 MNHNY and CDR2 SVGAGI come from the germline V gene (reference sequence). CDR3 in DNA: TGTGCCAGCAGTCTGGACAGTTCGCGAAACACCATATATTTT. Its translation is CASSLDSSRNTIYF.

This rearrangement joins TRBV27 to TRBJ2-7; TRBD2 might be the D (6 bases). The CDR3 runs to 14 residues. Between the trimmed V and J ends, which lost 7 bases and 4 bases, there was a span of 17 bases. Germline V gives CDR1 MNHEY, CDR2 SMNVEV (reference sequence). The CDR3 nucleotides are TGTGCCAGCAAAACGGGAGAGGTGTTTTACGAGCAGTACTTC. Its protein is CASKTGEVFYEQYF.

This clone has a single count. The chain recombines TRBV5-1 with TRBJ2-4, with 10 bases matching TRBD2. Germline loops: CDR1 SGHRS, CDR2 YFSETQ. V gave up 4 bases and J gave up 11 bases; unmatched junction bases: 12. This CDR3 has 15 residues. The CDR3 reads CASSEGAGGPQVQYF. The CDR3 coding sequence is TGCGCCAGCAGCGAAGGAGCGGGGGGGCCCCAGGTTCAGTACTTC.

J is TRBJ2-5 and V is TRBV5-6, with D perhaps TRBD2 (5 bases). Between the trimmed V and J ends, which lost 4 bases and 4 bases, there was a span of 14 bases. There are 14 residues in the CDR3. Germline V gene lookup returns CDR1 SGHDT and CDR2 YYEEEE. The CDR3 sequence: CASSPRRGAETQYF. CDR3 nucleotide sequence: TGTGCCAGCAGCCCCAGACGGGGAGCAGAGACCCAGTACTTC. Together with reference TRBV5-6 and TRBJ2-5, the CDR3 gives the full variable domain: DAGVTQSPTHLIKTRGQQVTLRCSPKSGHDTVSWYQQALGQGPQFIFQYYEEEERQRGNFPDRFSGHQFPNYSSELNVNALLLGDSALYLCASSPRRGAETQYFGPGTRLLVL.

The chain joins TRBV5-1 to TRBJ2-3; 7 bases map to TRBD1. Trimming at V came to 7 bases and at J to 4 bases, leaving 6 bases not matched to a gene. Looked up from germline, CDR1 is SGHRS and CDR2 is YFSETQ. The CDR3 loop spans 13 amino acids. The CDR3 DNA reads as TGCGCCAGCGGGGTGCAGGGGGCAGATACGCAGTATTTT. It codes for CASGVQGADTQYF.

The genes are TRBV4-3 and TRBJ2-3; D perhaps matches TRBD2 (6 bases). The CDR3 totals 16 residues. The V and J ends lost 0 bases and 10 bases respectively, with 20 bases between them. Germline CDR1 reads LGHNA; CDR2 reads YSLEER. The CDR3 sequence is CASSQDNPTSGGAQYF. As DNA, the CDR3 is TGCGCCAGCAGCCAAGATAACCCGACTAGTGGGGGAGCGCAGTATTTT.

The V and J genes are TRBV7-9 and TRBJ1-1; 8 nucleotides agree with TRBD1. The CDR3 sequence is 16 residues long. Per germline, CDR1 SEHNR and CDR2 FQNEAQ (reference sequence). V lost 5 bases, J lost 0 bases, and 8 bases stayed unmatched. The CDR3 here is CASSQRTGIMNTEAFF. For the CDR3, the DNA is TGTGCCAGCAGCCAACGGACAGGGATAATGAACACTGAAGCTTTCTTT.

This clone appeared a single time. CDR3 amino acids: CASSLQGQGMTEAFF. CDR3 coding DNA: TGTGCCAGCAGCTTACAGGGACAGGGAATGACTGAAGCTTTCTTT. The chain carries TRBV7-3 and TRBJ1-1, with 9 bases identical to TRBD1. Per germline, CDR1 SGHTA and CDR2 FQGTGA. The CDR3 is made up of 15 amino acids. The V gene end was trimmed by 2 bases and the J gene end by 5 bases; junction bases not matched to a gene: 6.

J is TRBJ1-2 and V is TRBV27, with D maybe TRBD1 (6 bases). The CDR3 contains 15 residues. CDR1 is MNHEY, CDR2 SMNVEV, per germline (reference sequence). Trimming removed 6 bases from V and 2 bases from J, with 16 bases in between. CDR3 nucleotides: TGTGCCAGCAGGTTCGGTGGGGGGCAAAACTATGGCTACACCTTC. It specifies CASRFGGGQNYGYTF.

This chain connects TRBV6-5 to TRBJ1-1; D uncertain. The CDR3 is 13 residues long. The V end was cut by 7 bases, the J end by 3 bases, with 12 bases between. CDR1 is MNHEY and CDR2 is SVGAGI in the germline V gene. DNA of the CDR3: TGTGCCAGCACGCGCGGGGAGGACACTGAAGCTTTCTTT. This sequence encodes CASTRGEDTEAFF.

Points on this clone: The sample holds other DNA sequences that translate to the same CDR3. The chain links TRBV6-5 to TRBJ2-3, with D hard to call. The CDR3 extends over 13 amino acids. The germline V gene has CDR1 MNHEY and CDR2 SVGAGI. The V end was cut by 2 bases, the J end by 1 base, with 4 bases between. CDR3 in amino acids: CASSYGGTDTQYF. CDR3 DNA sequence: TGTGCCAGCAGTTACGGGGGCACAGATACGCAGTATTTT.

The V call is TRBV19, the J call TRBJ1-6, with a possible D match to TRBD1 (5 bases). Trimming took off 2 bases at V and 6 bases at J, with 11 bases between the two ends. Germline CDR1 and CDR2: LNHDA and SQIVND (reference sequence). This CDR3 region has 15 residues. The CDR3 is CASSISGLSNSPLHF. In DNA form, the CDR3 reads TGTGCCAGTAGTATATCGGGGCTAAGTAATTCACCCCTCCACTTT.

A note on this clone: Other DNA sequences of this sample code for an identical CDR3. The CDR3 DNA reads TGTGCCAGCAGCCCCGGATACAATGAGCAGTTCTTC. Translated, it gives CASSPGYNEQFF. V and J are TRBV28 and TRBJ2-1, with D hard to call. There are 12 residues in the CDR3. Germline V gene sequence: CDR1 MDHEN, CDR2 SYDVKM. Trimming stripped 6 bases from V and 4 bases from J, with 7 bases between.

This clone was seen only once. CDR3 residues: CASRTSNGELFF. The CDR3 DNA follows: TGTGCCAGCAGGACCAGCAACGGGGAGCTGTTTTTT. This rearrangement joins TRBV2 to TRBJ2-2; D ambiguous. Germline V gene data show CDR1 as SNHLY and CDR2 as FYNNEI. The CDR3 is 12 amino acids. V lost 6 bases to trimming and J lost 7 bases, with 9 bases between them.

CDR3 nucleotide sequence: TGCGCCAGCAGCTTGGGGACAGGATTGAACTATGGCTACACCTTC. Residues: CASSLGTGLNYGYTF. The rearrangement uses TRBV5-1 and TRBJ1-2; 7 positions match TRBD1. Trimming took 0 bases from V and 2 from J; bases not matched to a gene: 4. Germline V gives CDR1 SGHRS, CDR2 YFSETQ. The CDR3 is 15 amino acids.

V and J are TRBV28 and TRBJ2-7; perhaps D is TRBD1 or TRBD2 (5 bases each). Germline assignment: CDR1 MDHEN and CDR2 SYDVKM. CDR3 length: 15 residues. V was shortened by 6 bases and J by 0 bases, with 15 bases between the two germline ends. The CDR3 region is CASSRSAGNSYEQYF. The CDR3 DNA reads TGTGCCAGCAGCCGTAGCGCAGGGAACTCCTACGAGCAGTACTTC.

Notes on this clone: Other DNA sequences in the sample encode the same CDR3. The chain uses TRBV5-1 and TRBJ2-5; 11 bases map to TRBD2. This CDR3 comprises 15 residues. The V and J ends lost 4 bases and 1 base, in that order; junction bases with no gene match: 3. Germline CDR1 SGHRS, CDR2 YFSETQ. CDR3 sequence reads: CASSPGTSGQETQYF. Written as DNA, the CDR3 is TGCGCCAGCAGCCCTGGGACTAGCGGCCAAGAGACCCAGTACTTC.